This TCR beta chain was obtained from a study of blood T cell repertoires in COVID-19. Study background: The study drew acute and convalescent COVID-19 samples from the United States, Italy and Spain. T cells, B-cell-depleted T cells, or PBMCs supplied cDNA or gDNA.

The germline gives CDR1 MGHDK, CDR2 SYGVNS. There are 16 residues in the CDR3. V shed 6 bases, J shed 3 bases, and the junction held 12 bases outside the gene matches. Source study methods: It was from reference gene primer amplification that nucleated cell counts were estimated. Generated by immunoSEQ multiplex PCR, the TCRdb table keeps only in-frame clones and is missing some. The DNA was the basis for D and trimming; V, J and clone size are from that table. The sample shows 150,000 to 200,000 clones, 80% to 90% of them seen only once. Specimen: peripheral blood. V usage is TRBV25-1 and J usage is TRBJ2-3; the match to TRBD2 covers 7 bases. The sequence was obtained from a woman aged 65 to 85 with acute or convalescent COVID-19. CDR3 in amino acids: CASRLSASGATDTQYF. The CDR3 nucleotides are TGTGCCAGCAGATTAAGCGCTAGCGGAGCGACAGATACGCAGTATTTT.